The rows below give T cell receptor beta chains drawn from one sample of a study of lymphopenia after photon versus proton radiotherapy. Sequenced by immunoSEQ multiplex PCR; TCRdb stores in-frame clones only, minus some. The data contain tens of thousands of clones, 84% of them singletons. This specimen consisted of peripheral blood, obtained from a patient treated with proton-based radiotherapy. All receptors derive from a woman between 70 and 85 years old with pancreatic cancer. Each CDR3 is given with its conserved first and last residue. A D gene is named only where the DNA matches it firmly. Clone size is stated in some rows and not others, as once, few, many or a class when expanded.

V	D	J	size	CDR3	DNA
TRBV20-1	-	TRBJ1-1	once	CSVILNTEAFF	TGCAGTGTCATACTGAACACTGAAGCTTTCTTT
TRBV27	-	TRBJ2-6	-	CASSLEGTGTATSGANVLTF	TGTGCCAGCAGTTTGGAGGGAACCGGGACAGCAACCTCTGGGGCCAACGTCCTGACTTTC
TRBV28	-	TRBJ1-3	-	CASRGTPGNTIYF	TGTGCCAGCAGGGGGACACCTGGAAACACCATATATTTT
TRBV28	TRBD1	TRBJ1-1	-	CASSPPQGPNTEAFF	TGTGCCAGCAGTCCTCCACAGGGGCCGAACACTGAAGCTTTCTTT
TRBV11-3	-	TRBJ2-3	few	CASSRSGAGGADTQYF	TGTGCCAGCAGTCGCTCGGGGGCAGGAGGCGCAGATACGCAGTATTTT
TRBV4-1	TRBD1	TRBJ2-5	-	CASSRVLGQGWETQYF	TGCGCCAGCAGCCGAGTCTTGGGACAGGGATGGGAGACCCAGTACTTC
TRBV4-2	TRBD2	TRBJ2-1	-	CASSQLPPGLAGAPRENEQFF	TGTGCCAGCAGCCAGCTCCCCCCGGGACTAGCGGGAGCTCCGAGAGAGAATGAGCAGTTCTTC
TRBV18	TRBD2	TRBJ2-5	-	CASSPRLPGLEETQYF	TGTGCCAGCTCACCAAGACTCCCGGGACTAGAAGAGACCCAGTACTTC
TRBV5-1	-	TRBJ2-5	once	CASSFSGTTQETQYF	TGCGCCAGCAGCTTCTCCGGGACAACCCAAGAGACCCAGTACTTC
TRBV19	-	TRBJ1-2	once	CASSIAGTNYGYTF	TGTGCCAGTAGTATAGCGGGAACCAACTATGGCTACACCTTC
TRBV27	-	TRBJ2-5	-	CASRPLRAETQYF	TGTGCCAGCAGGCCACTCCGGGCAGAGACCCAGTACTTC